Sequencing of this T cell receptor beta chain was carried out in a study of regulatory T cells in long-lasting Graves disease. The time point: newly diagnosed GD, antithyroid drugs for less than 3 months. RNA from PBMCs was the source of the TCR library. Arm-PCR of CDR3 regions and iRepertoire HTBI primers were the basis on which TCR beta libraries were built. TCRdb analysed the multiplex PCR reads with MiXCR anew, one entry per CDR3 protein. Among about 470,000 distinct CDR3 sequences listed, just under 15% were seen once. This clonotype has at least ten counts. This CDR3 contains 20 residues. J gave up 0 bases and V 5 bases, and 18 bases lay outside the gene matches. The germline gives CDR1 SEHNR, CDR2 FQNEAQ (reference sequence). The same sample was also studied in work on T cells in Graves' hyperthyroidism and ophthalmopathy.

The V and J genes are TRBV7-9 and TRBJ2-3; 9 bases align to TRBD2. The source is a woman aged 25 to 39 with Graves disease. The material sequenced was peripheral blood mononuclear cells (PBMCs), taken at new diagnosis, from a patient treated with antithyroid drugs. The CDR3 DNA is TGTGCCAGCAGCCCAAACTTTGGACTAGCGCGATACCCTAGCACAGATACGCAGTATTTT. This sequence encodes CASSPNFGLARYPSTDTQYF.